Listed here are 16 T cell receptor beta chains from one sample, sequenced in a study of CXCR3-negative and CXCR3-positive naive CD8 T cells. The libraries of TRB cDNA were prepared using 5' RACE with UMI labels. TCRdb re-called the 5' RACE reads; every CDR3 protein appears as one record, without DNA. The table for this sample gives roughly 93,000 distinct CDR3 sequences. Overall study findings and caveats: The study found more hydrophobic TRB CDR3s in CXCR3-positive naive cells than in CXCR3-negative naive cells.

No antigen has been assigned to these receptors. Sequenced input: naive CXCR3+ CD8+ T cells from blood. As for subset: CD45RO-CCR7+CD27+CD95- naive CD8+ T cells expressing CXCR3 (TNR3+). Receptors were obtained from a human donor in good health. Some clones in this sample may be carry-over from other donors' samples.

V and J are TRBV6-5 and TRBJ2-7; TCRdb's D call, TRBD1, is unchecked because there is no DNA. This CDR3 region has 14 residues. CDR1 and CDR2 (germline): MNHEY, SVGAGI. This CDR3 is CASSYSTGTYEQYF.

The chain links TRBV19 to TRBJ2-7; TCRdb calls TRBD2, which cannot be checked without DNA. This CDR3 has 14 residues. CDR1 and CDR2 (germline): LNHDA, SQIVND (reference sequence). The chain's CDR3 is CATALAVYSYEQYF.

The chain uses TRBV6-4 and TRBJ2-1; TCRdb indicates TRBD1, and absent DNA this call remains unverified. CDR3 length: 19 residues. Germline values: CDR1 MRHNA, CDR2 SNTAGT. CDR3 amino acids: CASSKPSPGYLLFYNEQFF.

J is TRBJ2-3 and V is TRBV21-1; with no DNA, the TCRdb D assignment of TRBD1 cannot be verified. TRBV21-1 is a listed pseudogene. The CDR3 spans 18 residues. This CDR3 reads CASSKWAPLLFSTDTQYF.

This chain joins TRBV7-2 and TRBJ2-3; TCRdb outputs TRBD2, but without DNA this stays unchecked. Germline V lookup: CDR1 SGHTA, CDR2 FQGNSA. The CDR3 covers 17 residues. This chain's CDR3 is CASSLGLAGPHTDTQYF.

The CDR3 protein is CAWSSGTGGTEQYF. The chain carries TRBV30 and TRBJ2-7; with no DNA, the TCRdb D assignment of TRBD1 cannot be verified. In germline, CDR1 is GTSNPN, CDR2 SVGIG (reference sequence). The CDR3 has 14 amino acids.

CDR3 loop: CSVGRGTTDTQYF. The rearrangement joins TRBV29-1 to TRBJ2-3; without DNA, the TCRdb call of TRBD1 cannot be checked. The CDR3 is 13 amino acids. CDR1 and CDR2 (germline): SQVTM, ANQGSEA.

The genes are TRBV5-1 and TRBJ2-1; TCRdb's D call, TRBD2, is unchecked because there is no DNA. This CDR3 is 15 amino acids long. Looked up from germline, CDR1 is SGHRS and CDR2 is YFSETQ. The CDR3 loop is CASSLEGGGHNEQFF.

The CDR3 is CASSEDGTRGMNEQFF. This sequence joins TRBV6-4 and TRBJ2-1; with no DNA, the TCRdb D assignment of TRBD2 cannot be verified. Per germline, CDR1 MRHNA and CDR2 SNTAGT. There are 16 residues in the CDR3.

This sequence joins TRBV7-3 and TRBJ1-1. The CDR3 totals 12 residues. The germline gives CDR1 SGHTA, CDR2 FQGTGA. The CDR3 sequence: CASSLYGAEAFF. The whole variable domain, remainder taken from reference TRBV7-3 and TRBJ1-1, is GAGVSQTPSNKVTEKGKYVELRCDPISGHTALYWYRQSLGQGPEFLIYFQGTGAADDSGLPNDRFFAVRPEGSVSTLKIQRTERGDSAVYLCASSLYGAEAFFGQGTRLTVV.

This chain uses TRBV7-2 with TRBJ2-5; no DNA is available, so the TRBD1 call from TCRdb remains unchecked. This CDR3 has 14 amino acids. Germline loops: CDR1 SGHTA, CDR2 FQGNSA. This CDR3 reads CASSLARQQETQYF.

This chain connects TRBV7-9 to TRBJ2-7; the TCRdb call, TRBD2, lacks DNA for checking. CDR1 SEHNR and CDR2 FQNEAQ come from the germline V gene (reference sequence). This CDR3 is built from 16 residues. CDR3: CASSFRDREGGVEQYF.

The rearrangement uses TRBV28 and TRBJ1-5. Germline lookup yields CDR1 MDHEN and CDR2 SYDVKM. The CDR3 runs to 13 residues. The CDR3 loop reads CASRLFSNQPQHF.

The rearrangement links TRBV6-2 or TRBV6-3 to TRBJ2-7. CDR3 length equals 11 residues. Germline CDR1 is MNHEY and CDR2 is SVGEGT. The CDR3: CASSISYEQYF.

This chain joins TRBV6-2 or TRBV6-3 and TRBJ2-5; TCRdb calls TRBD1, which cannot be checked without DNA. CDR3 length equals 17 residues. The germline V gene encodes CDR1 MNHEY and CDR2 SVGEGT. This CDR3 reads CASSSWDGQGIGETPYF.

This chain links TRBV20-1 with TRBJ2-7; TCRdb proposes TRBD1, but this gene call is untestable without DNA. Germline V lookup: CDR1 DFQATT, CDR2 SNEGSKA (reference sequence). This CDR3 comprises 13 residues. CDR3 residues: CSWRGESSYEQYF.